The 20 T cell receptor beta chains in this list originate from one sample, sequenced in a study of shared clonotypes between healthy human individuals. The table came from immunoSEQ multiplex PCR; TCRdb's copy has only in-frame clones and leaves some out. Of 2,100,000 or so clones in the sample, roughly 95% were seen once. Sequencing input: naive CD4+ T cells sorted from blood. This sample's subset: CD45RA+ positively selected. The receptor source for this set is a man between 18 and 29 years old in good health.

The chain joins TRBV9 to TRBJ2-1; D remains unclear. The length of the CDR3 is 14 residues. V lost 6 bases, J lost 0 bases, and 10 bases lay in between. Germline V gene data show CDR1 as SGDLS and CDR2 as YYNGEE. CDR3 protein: CASKPLSSYNEQFF. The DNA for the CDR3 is TGTGCCAGCAAACCGTTGAGCTCCTACAATGAGCAGTTCTTC.

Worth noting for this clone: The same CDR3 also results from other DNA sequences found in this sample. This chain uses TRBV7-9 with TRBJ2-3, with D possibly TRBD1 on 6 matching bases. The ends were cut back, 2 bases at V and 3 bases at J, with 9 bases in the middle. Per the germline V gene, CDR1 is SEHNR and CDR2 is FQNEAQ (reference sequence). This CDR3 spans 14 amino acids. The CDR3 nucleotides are TGTGCCAGCAGCTTACTGCAGGGGACAGATACGCAGTATTTT. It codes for CASSLLQGTDTQYF.

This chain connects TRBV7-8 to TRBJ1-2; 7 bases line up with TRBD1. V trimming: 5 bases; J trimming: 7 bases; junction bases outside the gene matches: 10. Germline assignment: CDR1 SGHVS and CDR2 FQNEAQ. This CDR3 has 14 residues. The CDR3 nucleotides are TGTGCCAGCAGCCCGCGGGACAGCCCGTCTGGCTACACCTTC. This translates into CASSPRDSPSGYTF. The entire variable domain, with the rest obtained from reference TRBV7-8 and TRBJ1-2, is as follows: GAGVSQSPRYKVAKRGQDVALRCDPISGHVSLFWYQQALGQGPEFLTYFQNEAQLDKSGLPSDRFFAERPEGSVSTLKIQRTQQEDSAVYLCASSPRDSPSGYTFGSGTRLTVV.

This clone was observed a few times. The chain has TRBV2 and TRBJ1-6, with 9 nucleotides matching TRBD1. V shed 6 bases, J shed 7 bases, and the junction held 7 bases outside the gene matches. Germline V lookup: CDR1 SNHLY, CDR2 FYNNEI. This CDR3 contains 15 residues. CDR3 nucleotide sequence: TGTGCCAGCAGGGACAGGGGAATGCCAAATTCACCCCTCCACTTT. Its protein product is CASRDRGMPNSPLHF.

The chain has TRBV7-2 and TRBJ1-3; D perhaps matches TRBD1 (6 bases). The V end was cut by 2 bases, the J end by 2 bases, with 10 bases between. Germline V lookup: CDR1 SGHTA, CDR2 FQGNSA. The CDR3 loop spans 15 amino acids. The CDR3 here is CASSLLQGTGNTIYF. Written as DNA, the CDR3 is TGTGCCAGCAGCTTATTACAGGGTACTGGAAACACCATATATTTT.

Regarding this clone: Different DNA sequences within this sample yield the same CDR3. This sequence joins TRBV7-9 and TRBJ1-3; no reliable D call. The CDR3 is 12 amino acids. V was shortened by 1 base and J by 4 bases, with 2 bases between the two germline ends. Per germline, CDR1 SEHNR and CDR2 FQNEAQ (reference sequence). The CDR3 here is CASSLGGNTIYF. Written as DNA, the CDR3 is TGTGCCAGCAGCTTAGGCGGAAACACCATATATTTT. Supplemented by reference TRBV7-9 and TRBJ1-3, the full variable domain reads DTGVSQNPRHKITKRGQNVTFRCDPISEHNRLYWYRQTLGQGPEFLTYFQNEAQLEKSRLLSDRFSAERPKGSFSTLEIQRTEQGDSAMYLCASSLGGNTIYFGEGSWLTVV.

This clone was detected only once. As DNA, the CDR3 is TGTGCCAGCAGACCCGGGACTAACACTGAAGCTTTCTTT. It encodes CASRPGTNTEAFF. This rearrangement joins TRBV6-1 to TRBJ1-1; D perhaps matches TRBD1 (5 bases). The germline gives CDR1 MNHNS, CDR2 SASEGT. The V end was cut by 6 bases, the J end by 2 bases, with 10 bases between. The CDR3 covers 13 residues.

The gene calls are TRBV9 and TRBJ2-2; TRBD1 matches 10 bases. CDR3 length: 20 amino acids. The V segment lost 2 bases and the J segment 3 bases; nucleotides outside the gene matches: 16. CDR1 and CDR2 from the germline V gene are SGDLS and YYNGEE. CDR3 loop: CASSVGFGTGALKDTGELFF. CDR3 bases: TGTGCCAGCAGCGTGGGGTTCGGGACAGGGGCACTTAAAGACACCGGGGAGCTGTTTTTT.

The CDR3: CSVGLASSYEQYF. The CDR3 bases are TGCAGCGTGGGACTGGCAAGCTCCTACGAGCAGTACTTC. The chain combines TRBV29-1 with TRBJ2-7, with TRBD2 as a possible D gene (6 bases). The CDR3 runs 13 residues. The germline V and J ends were trimmed by 6 bases and 0 bases, with 12 bases remaining between them. Germline CDR1 is SQVTM and CDR2 is ANQGSEA.

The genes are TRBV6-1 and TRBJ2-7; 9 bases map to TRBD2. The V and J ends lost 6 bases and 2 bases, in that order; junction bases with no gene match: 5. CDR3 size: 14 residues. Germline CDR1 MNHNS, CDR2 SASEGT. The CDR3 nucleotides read TGTGCCAGCAGCTTAGAGCGGGGGGCCTACGAGCAGTACTTC. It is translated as CASSLERGAYEQYF.

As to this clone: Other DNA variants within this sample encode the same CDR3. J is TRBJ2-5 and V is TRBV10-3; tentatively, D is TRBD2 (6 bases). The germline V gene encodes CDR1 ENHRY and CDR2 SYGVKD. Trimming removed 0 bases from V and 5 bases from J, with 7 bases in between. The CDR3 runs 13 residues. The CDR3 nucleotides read TGTGCCATCAGTGAGTCTGCGGGGGAGACCCAGTACTTC. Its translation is CAISESAGETQYF.

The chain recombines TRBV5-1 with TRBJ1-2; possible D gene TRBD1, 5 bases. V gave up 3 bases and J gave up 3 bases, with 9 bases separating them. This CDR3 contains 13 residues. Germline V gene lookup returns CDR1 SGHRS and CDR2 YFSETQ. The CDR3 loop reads CASSSQVHYGYTF. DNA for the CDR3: TGCGCCAGCAGCTCACAGGTCCACTATGGCTACACCTTC.

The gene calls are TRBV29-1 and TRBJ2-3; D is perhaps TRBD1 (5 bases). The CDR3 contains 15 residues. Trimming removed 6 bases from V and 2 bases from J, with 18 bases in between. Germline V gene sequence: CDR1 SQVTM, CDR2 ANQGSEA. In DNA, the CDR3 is TGCAGCGTACACACGCTAGTGGGGCTCACAGATACGCAGTATTTT. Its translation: CSVHTLVGLTDTQYF.

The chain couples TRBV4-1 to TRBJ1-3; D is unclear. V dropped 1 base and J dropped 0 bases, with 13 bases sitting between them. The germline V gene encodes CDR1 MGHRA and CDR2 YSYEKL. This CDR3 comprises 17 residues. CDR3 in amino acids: CASSQVSLGNSGNTIYF. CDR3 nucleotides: TGCGCCAGCAGCCAAGTCAGCCTGGGGAACTCTGGAAACACCATATATTTT.

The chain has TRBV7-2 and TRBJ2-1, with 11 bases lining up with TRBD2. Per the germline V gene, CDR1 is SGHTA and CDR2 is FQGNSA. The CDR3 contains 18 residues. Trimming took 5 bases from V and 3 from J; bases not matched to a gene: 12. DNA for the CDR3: TGTGCCAGCAGCCCCGGGCTAGCGGGAGGCCCTTACTACAATGAGCAGTTCTTC. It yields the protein CASSPGLAGGPYYNEQFF.

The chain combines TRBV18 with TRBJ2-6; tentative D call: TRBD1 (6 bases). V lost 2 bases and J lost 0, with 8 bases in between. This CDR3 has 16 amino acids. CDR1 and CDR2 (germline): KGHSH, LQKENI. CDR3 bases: TGTGCCAGCTCACCAGGACAGTACTCTGGGGCCAACGTCCTGACTTTC. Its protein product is CASSPGQYSGANVLTF.

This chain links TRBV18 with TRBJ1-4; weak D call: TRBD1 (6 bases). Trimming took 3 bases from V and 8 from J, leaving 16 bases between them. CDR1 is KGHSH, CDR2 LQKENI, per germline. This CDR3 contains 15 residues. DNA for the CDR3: TGTGCCAGCTCACCGGGGTCAGGGGAGAAAGAAAAACTGTTTTTT. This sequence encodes CASSPGSGEKEKLFF.

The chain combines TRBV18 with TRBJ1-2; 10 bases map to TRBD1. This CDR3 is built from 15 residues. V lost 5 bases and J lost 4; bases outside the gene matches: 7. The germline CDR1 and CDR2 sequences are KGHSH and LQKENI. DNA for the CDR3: TGTGCCAGCTCAGGAGAGACAGGGGGCCCCTATGGCTACACCTTC. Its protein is CASSGETGGPYGYTF.

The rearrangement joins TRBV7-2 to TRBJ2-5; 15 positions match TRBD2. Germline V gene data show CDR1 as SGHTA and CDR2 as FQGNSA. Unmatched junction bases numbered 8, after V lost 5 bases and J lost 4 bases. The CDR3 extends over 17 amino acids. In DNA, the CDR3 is TGTGCCAGCAGCCTAGGGACTAGCGGGAGGAGAGGAGAGACCCAGTACTTC. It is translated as CASSLGTSGRRGETQYF.

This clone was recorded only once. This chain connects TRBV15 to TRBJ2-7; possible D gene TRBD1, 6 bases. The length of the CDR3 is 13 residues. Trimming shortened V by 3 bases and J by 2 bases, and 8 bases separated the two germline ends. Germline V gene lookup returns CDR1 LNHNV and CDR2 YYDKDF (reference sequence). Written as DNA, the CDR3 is TGTGCCACCAGCAGTCAGGGGACCTACGAGCAGTACTTC. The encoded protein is CATSSQGTYEQYF.